This T cell receptor beta chain is drawn from a study of blood T cell repertoires in COVID-19. Study-wide context: The United States, Italy and Spain supplied acute and convalescent COVID-19 samples.

Trimming took 1 base from V and 6 from J, leaving 6 bases between them. Germline V gene lookup returns CDR1 SGDLS and CDR2 YYNGEE. This CDR3 has 12 amino acids. Per the study methods: Amplification of reference gene primers was used by the study to estimate nucleated cell counts. The data were produced by immunoSEQ multiplex PCR, yet TCRdb's version contains in-frame clones alone and is incomplete. V and J calls and clone size follow that table, whereas D and trimming were derived from the DNA. Here the sample spans 95,000 to 150,000 clones, 88% being singletons. The sequence was collected from a woman between 45 and 65 years old with active or convalescent COVID-19. V is TRBV9 and J is TRBJ2-3; no firm D call. Sequencing input: peripheral blood. The CDR3 nucleotides read TGTGCCAGCAGCGTATCCGGGGATACGCAGTATTTT. Encoded protein: CASSVSGDTQYF.